This T cell receptor beta chain is drawn from a study of CD8 T cells in ankylosing spondylitis. Per the germline V gene, CDR1 is SGHTA and CDR2 is FQGTGA. V was shortened by 3 bases and J by 1 base, with 7 bases between the two germline ends. CDR3 size: 14 residues. This clonotype was recorded many times. TCRdb re-analysed the 5' RACE reads in MiXCR, keeping a single row per CDR3 protein. Seen here are approximately 69,000 distinct CDR3 sequences, over 4% observed once, and the top ten hold around 2%. Sequencing was done on a sample of blood, either unsorted or a sorted T cell fraction (not recorded which). J is TRBJ2-1 and V is TRBV7-3; D is ambiguous. The TCR sequence derives from a male donor with ankylosing spondylitis or in good health (not recorded which). CDR3 amino acids: CASSFSGSYNEQFF. The CDR3, as DNA: TGTGCCAGCAGCTTTAGTGGTTCCTACAATGAGCAGTTCTTC.